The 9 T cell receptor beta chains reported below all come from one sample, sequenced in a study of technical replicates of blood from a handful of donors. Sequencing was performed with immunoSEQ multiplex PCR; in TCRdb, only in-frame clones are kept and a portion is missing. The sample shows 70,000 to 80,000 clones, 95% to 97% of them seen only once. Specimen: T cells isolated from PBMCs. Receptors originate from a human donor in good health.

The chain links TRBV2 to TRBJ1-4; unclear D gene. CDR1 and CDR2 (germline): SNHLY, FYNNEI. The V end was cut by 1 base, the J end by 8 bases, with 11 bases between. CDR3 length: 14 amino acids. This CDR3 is CASSEGGGREKLFF. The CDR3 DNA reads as TGTGCCAGCAGTGAAGGCGGTGGCAGAGAAAAACTGTTTTTT.

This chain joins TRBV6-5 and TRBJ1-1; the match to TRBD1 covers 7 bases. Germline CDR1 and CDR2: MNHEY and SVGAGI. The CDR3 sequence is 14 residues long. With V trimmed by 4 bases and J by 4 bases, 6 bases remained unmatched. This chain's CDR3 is CASSLWQGVTEAFF. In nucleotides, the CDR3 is TGTGCCAGCAGTTTATGGCAGGGGGTCACTGAAGCTTTCTTT.

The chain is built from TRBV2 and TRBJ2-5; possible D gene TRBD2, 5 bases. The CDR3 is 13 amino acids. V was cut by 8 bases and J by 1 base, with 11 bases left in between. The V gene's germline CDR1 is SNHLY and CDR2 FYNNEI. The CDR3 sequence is CASGMGVQETQYF. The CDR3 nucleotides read TGTGCCAGCGGAATGGGAGTCCAAGAGACCCAGTACTTC.

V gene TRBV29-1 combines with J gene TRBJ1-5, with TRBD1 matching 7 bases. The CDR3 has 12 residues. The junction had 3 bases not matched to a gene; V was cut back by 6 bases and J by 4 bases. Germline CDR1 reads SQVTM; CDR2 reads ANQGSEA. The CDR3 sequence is CSVQGGNQPQHF. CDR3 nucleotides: TGCAGCGTGCAGGGGGGAAATCAGCCCCAGCATTTT.

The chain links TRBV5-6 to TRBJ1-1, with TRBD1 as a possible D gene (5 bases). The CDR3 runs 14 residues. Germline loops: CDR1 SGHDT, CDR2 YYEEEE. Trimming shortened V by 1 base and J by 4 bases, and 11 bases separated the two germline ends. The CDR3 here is CASSLLGRATEAFF. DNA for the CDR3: TGTGCCAGCAGCTTGCTTGGCAGGGCCACTGAAGCTTTCTTT.

This chain's CDR3 is CASSLVFWSSYEQYF. The CDR3, as DNA: TGTGCCAGCAGCTTAGTTTTCTGGAGCTCCTACGAGCAGTACTTC. The chain joins TRBV11-2 to TRBJ2-7; D is unclear. This CDR3 region has 15 residues. V gave up 1 base and J gave up 0 bases, with 10 bases separating them. Germline V gene data show CDR1 as SGHAT and CDR2 as FQNNGV.

The CDR3 DNA sequence: TGTGCCAGCAGCCACTTAAGACAGCTATCATACGAGCAGTACTTC. This sequence encodes CASSHLRQLSYEQYF. The chain links TRBV7-8 to TRBJ2-7; tentatively, D is TRBD1 (5 bases). With 5 bases removed from V and 4 bases from J, the gap between germline ends came to 18 bases. The CDR3 consists of 15 residues. Germline V gene lookup returns CDR1 SGHVS and CDR2 FQNEAQ. Supplemented by reference TRBV7-8 and TRBJ2-7, the full variable domain reads GAGVSQSPRYKVAKRGQDVALRCDPISGHVSLFWYQQALGQGPEFLTYFQNEAQLDKSGLPSDRFFAERPEGSVSTLKIQRTQQEDSAVYLCASSHLRQLSYEQYFGPGTRLTVT.

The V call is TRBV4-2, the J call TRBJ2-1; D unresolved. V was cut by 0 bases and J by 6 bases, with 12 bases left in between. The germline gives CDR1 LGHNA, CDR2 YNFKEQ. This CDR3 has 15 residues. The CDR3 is CASSQESGTVNEQFF. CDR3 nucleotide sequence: TGTGCCAGCAGCCAAGAAAGTGGTACGGTCAATGAGCAGTTCTTC.

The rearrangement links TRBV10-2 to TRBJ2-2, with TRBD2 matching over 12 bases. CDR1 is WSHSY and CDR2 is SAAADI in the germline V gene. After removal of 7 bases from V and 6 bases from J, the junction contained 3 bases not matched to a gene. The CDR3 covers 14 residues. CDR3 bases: TGCGCCAGCACCCCTAGCGGGAGGGCCGGGGAGCTGTTTTTT. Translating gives CASTPSGRAGELFF.